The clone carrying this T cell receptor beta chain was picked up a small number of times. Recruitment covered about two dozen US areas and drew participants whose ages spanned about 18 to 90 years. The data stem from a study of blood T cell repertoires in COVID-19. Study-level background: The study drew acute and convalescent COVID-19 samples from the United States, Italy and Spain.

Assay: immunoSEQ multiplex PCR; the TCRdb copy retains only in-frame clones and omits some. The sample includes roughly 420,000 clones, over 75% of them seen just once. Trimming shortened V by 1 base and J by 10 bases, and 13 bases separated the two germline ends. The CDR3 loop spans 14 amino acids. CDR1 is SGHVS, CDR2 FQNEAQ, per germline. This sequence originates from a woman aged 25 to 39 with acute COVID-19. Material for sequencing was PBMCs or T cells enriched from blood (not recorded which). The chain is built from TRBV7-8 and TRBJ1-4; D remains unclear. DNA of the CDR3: TGTGCCAGCAGCTTAGGAGGGTCAGAAGGAAAACTGTTTTTT. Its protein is CASSLGGSEGKLFF.